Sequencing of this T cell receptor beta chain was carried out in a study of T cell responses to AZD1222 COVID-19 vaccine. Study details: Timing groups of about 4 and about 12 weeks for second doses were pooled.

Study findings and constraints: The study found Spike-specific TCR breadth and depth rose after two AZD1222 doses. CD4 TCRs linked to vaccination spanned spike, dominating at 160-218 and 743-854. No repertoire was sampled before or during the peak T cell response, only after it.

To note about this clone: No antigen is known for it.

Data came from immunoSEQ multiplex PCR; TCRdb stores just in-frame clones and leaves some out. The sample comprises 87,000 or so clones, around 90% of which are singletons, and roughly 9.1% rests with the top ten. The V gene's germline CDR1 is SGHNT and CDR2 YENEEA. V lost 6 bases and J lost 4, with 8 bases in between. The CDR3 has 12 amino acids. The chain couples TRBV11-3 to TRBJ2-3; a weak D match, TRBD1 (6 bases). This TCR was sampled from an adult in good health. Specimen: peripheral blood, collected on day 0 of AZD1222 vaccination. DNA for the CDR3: TGTGCCAGCAGTCAGGGGTCAGATACGCAGTATTTT. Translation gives CASSQGSDTQYF.